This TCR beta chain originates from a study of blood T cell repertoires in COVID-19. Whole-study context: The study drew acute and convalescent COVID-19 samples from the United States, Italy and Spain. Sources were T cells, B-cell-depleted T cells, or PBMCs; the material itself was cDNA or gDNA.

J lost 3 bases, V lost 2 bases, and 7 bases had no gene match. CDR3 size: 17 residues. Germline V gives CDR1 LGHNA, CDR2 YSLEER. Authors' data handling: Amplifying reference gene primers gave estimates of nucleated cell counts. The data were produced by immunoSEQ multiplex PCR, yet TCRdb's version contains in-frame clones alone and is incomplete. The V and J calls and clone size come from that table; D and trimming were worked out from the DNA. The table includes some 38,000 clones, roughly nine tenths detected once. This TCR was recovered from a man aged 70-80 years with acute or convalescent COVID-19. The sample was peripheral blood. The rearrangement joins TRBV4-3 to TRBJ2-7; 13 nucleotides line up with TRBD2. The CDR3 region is CASSQRYGTSGIYEQYF. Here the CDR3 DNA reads TGCGCCAGCAGCCAAAGGTATGGGACTAGCGGGATCTACGAGCAGTACTTC.